This TCR beta chain appears in the sequencing data of a study of shared clonotypes between healthy human individuals. Findings and limits, study-wide: When compared with the clonotypes that were shared by all four sorted-subset donors, the non-shared clonotypes turned out to have lower generation probabilities.

The length of the CDR3 is 20 residues. This clone has a single count. Antigen: not known. Using immunoSEQ multiplex PCR, the repertoire was profiled, and TCRdb retains in-frame clones only, with some absent. This table has some 1.1 million clones, about 80% appearing once. The sequence derives from a young man in good health. Some clones in this sample may be carry-over from other donors' samples. The rearrangement links TRBV21-1 to TRBJ1-2. TRBV21-1 is a documented pseudogene. The sample comprised memory CD4+ T cells from PBMCs. Described subset: CD45RA-negative fraction. DNA of the CDR3: TGTGCCAGCAGCAAAGTGGGGTTGGGGGAAACACTTCTGGGAGACTATGGCTACACCTTC. Encoded protein: CASSKVGLGETLLGDYGYTF.